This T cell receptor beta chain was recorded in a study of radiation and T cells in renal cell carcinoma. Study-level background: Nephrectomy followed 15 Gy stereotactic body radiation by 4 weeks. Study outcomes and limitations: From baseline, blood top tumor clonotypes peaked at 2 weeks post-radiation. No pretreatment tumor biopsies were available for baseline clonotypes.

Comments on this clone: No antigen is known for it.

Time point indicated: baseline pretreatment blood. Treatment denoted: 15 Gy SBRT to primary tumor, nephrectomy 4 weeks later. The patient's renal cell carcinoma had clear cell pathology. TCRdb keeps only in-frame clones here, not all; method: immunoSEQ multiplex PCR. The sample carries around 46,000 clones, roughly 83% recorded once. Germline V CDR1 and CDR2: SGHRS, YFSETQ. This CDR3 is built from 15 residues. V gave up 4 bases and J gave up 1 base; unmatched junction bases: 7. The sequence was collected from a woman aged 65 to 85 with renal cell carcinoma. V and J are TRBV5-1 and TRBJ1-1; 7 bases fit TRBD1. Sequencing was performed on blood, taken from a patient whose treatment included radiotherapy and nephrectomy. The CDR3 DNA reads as TGCGCCAGCAGCGCCCTACAGGGGAGGAACACTGAAGCTTTCTTT. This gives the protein CASSALQGRNTEAFF. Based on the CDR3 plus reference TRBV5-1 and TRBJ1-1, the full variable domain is KAGVTQTPRYLIKTRGQQVTLSCSPISGHRSVSWYQQTPGQGLQFLFEYFSETQRNKGNFPGRFSGRQFSNSRSEMNVSTLELGDSALYLCASSALQGRNTEAFFGQGTRLTVV.